These T cell receptor beta chains were read from a single sample in a study of T cell responses to AZD1222 COVID-19 vaccine. Libraries were prepared by immunoSEQ multiplex PCR; TCRdb keeps only in-frame clonotypes and omits some of them. The table has some 80,000 clones, roughly 90% seen once. The source material was peripheral blood, sampled on day 0 of AZD1222 vaccination. Every receptor here comes from an adult in good health. The CDR3 runs from the conserved cysteine through the conserved F or W. Fields, in order: D gene, clone size, V gene, J gene, CDR3 DNA, CDR3 protein. D genes are given only for firm matches. Where a row states a size, it is once, few, many or the class of an expanded clone; other rows omit it.

>NA|NA|TRBV6-5|TRBJ2-7
TGTGCCAGCAGGTGGGTCGGACGGGAGGAGCAGTACTTC
CASRWVGREEQYF
>NA|NA|TRBV29-1|TRBJ1-4
TGCAGCGTTGAAGGGACAGCAACTAATGAAAAACTGTTTTTT
CSVEGTATNEKLFF
>NA|NA|TRBV27|TRBJ1-2
TGTGCCAGCTCGGACAGACCTAACTATGGCTACACCTTC
CASSDRPNYGYTF
>TRBD1|once|TRBV19|TRBJ1-2
TGTGCCAGTAGTCTAGGGACAGCCAACTATGGCTACACCTTC
CASSLGTANYGYTF
>TRBD1|NA|TRBV28|TRBJ2-7
TGTGCCAGCAGCCGCCCCCGGGACAGGGCCATCTCCTCCTACGAGCAGTACTTC
CASSRPRDRAISSYEQYF
>NA|NA|TRBV6-5|TRBJ2-7
TGTGCCGGGGGGACACTCTCCTACGAGCAGTACTTC
CAGGTLSYEQYF
>TRBD2|NA|TRBV19|TRBJ2-1
TGTGCCAGCTCGGGGGGAGGGAGCTCCTACAATGAGCAGTTCTTC
CASSGGGSSYNEQFF
>NA|NA|TRBV4-2|TRBJ1-2
TGTGCCAGCAGCCGCGAAGTGTCCCCGACAGGCTTCTATGGCTACACCTTC
CASSREVSPTGFYGYTF
>TRBD2|NA|TRBV28|TRBJ2-1
TGTGCCAGCAGCCGACTAGCGGCATACAGTGAGCAGTTCTTC
CASSRLAAYSEQFF
>NA|NA|TRBV4-3|TRBJ1-5
TGCGCCAGCAGCCAAGAAATCAGGGATCAGCCCCAGCATTTT
CASSQEIRDQPQHF
>NA|NA|TRBV7-9|TRBJ2-3
TGTGCCAGCAGCCCTCAGGTCCCGTCTAGCACAGATACGCAGTATTTT
CASSPQVPSSTDTQYF
>TRBD2|once|TRBV7-9|TRBJ2-2
TGTGCCAGCAGCTTACCACTAGCGGGAAACACCGGGGAGCTGTTTTTT
CASSLPLAGNTGELFF
>TRBD1|once|TRBV2|TRBJ1-4
TGTGCCAGCAGGGGACAGGTGATAGAAAAACTGTTTTTT
CASRGQVIEKLFF
>NA|NA|TRBV7-2|TRBJ1-2
TGTGCCAGCAGCTTAATCCAAGGGACCCATGGCTACACCTTC
CASSLIQGTHGYTF
>NA|NA|TRBV6-2/TRBV6-3|TRBJ1-1
TGTGCCAGCAGTTATAGGGGGGTCTTCGCTTTCTTT
CASSYRGVFAFF
>NA|NA|TRBV7-8|TRBJ1-3
TGTGCCAGCAGCGGACCCCTGGGAAACACCATATATTTT
CASSGPLGNTIYF
>TRBD1|NA|TRBV3-1/TRBV3-2|TRBJ1-1
TGTGCCAGCAGCCAAGGGAGGACAGGGAACACTGAAGCTTTCTTT
CASSQGRTGNTEAFF
>NA|NA|TRBV18|TRBJ2-1
TGTGCCAGCTCACCACCGGGAGCATGGGGGTACTCCTACAATGAGCAGTTCTTC
CASSPPGAWGYSYNEQFF
>NA|NA|TRBV9|TRBJ1-6
TGTGCCAGCAGTCAAGGGGGGGGTAACGAGAATTCACCCCTCCACTTT
CASSQGGGNENSPLHF
>NA|NA|TRBV28|TRBJ2-2
TGTGCCAGCAGTTTATTTGGAACTCTAAACACCGGGGAGCTGTTTTTT
CASSLFGTLNTGELFF
>TRBD1|NA|TRBV6-1|TRBJ2-4
TGTGCCAGCAGTGAAAGGCAGGGGGCTGCCAAAAACATTCAGTACTTC
CASSERQGAAKNIQYF
>NA|NA|TRBV6-5|TRBJ1-5
TGTGCCAGCAGTCTTACTCGTACAGGGACCCAGCATTTT
CASSLTRTGTQHF
>NA|NA|TRBV2|TRBJ1-2
TGTGCCAGCAGTGGGGTTGCCTATGGCTACACCTTC
CASSGVAYGYTF
>NA|NA|TRBV2|TRBJ2-1
TGTGCCAGCAGTGAAGACCGGCCCCCCTACAATGAGCAGTTCTTC
CASSEDRPPYNEQFF
>TRBD1|NA|TRBV7-2|TRBJ2-7
TGTGCCAGCAGCTCGGGACAGGGTAACGAGCAGTACTTC
CASSSGQGNEQYF
>NA|NA|TRBV23-1|TRBJ1-5
TGCGCCAGCAGTCAACCGGTGGGGCAGCCCCAGCATTTT
CASSQPVGQPQHF
>NA|NA|TRBV30|TRBJ1-3
TGTGCCTGGAGTCTGGGAAGTTACTCTGGAAACACCATATATTTT
CAWSLGSYSGNTIYF
>NA|NA|TRBV7-9|TRBJ2-2
TGTGCGACAACTAGCCGGGGCAACACCGGGGAGCTGTTTTTT
CATTSRGNTGELFF
>TRBD2|NA|TRBV19|TRBJ2-3
TGTGCCAGTAGTATATCTAGCGGTGTAGGAGATACGCAGTATTTT
CASSISSGVGDTQYF
>NA|few|TRBV6-2/TRBV6-3|TRBJ2-6
TGTGCCAGCAGTTACGCCTTCTCTGGGGCCAACGTCCTGACTTTC
CASSYAFSGANVLTF
>TRBD1|once|TRBV7-2|TRBJ1-1
TGTGCCAGCAGCTCCGTGACAGGGGGCACTGAAGCTTTCTTT
CASSSVTGGTEAFF
>TRBD1|NA|TRBV7-2|TRBJ1-2
TGTGCCAGCAGCTTAGGAGGGACAGGCTATGGCTACACCTTC
CASSLGGTGYGYTF
>TRBD1|NA|TRBV3-1/TRBV3-2|TRBJ1-1
TGTGCCAGCAGCCTTGTTCTTCCGGGACAGGGTAATGAAGCTTTCTTT
CASSLVLPGQGNEAFF
>NA|NA|TRBV19|TRBJ1-4
TGTGCCAGTAGTAACCCCTTTGGAGGGAATGAAAAACTGTTTTTT
CASSNPFGGNEKLFF
>TRBD1|NA|TRBV11-3|TRBJ2-5
TGTGCCAGCAGCTCACAAGGGACAGGGAACCGGGAGACCCAGTACTTC
CASSSQGTGNRETQYF
>NA|NA|TRBV7-6|TRBJ2-5
TGTGCCAGCAGCTTAGGTACGGGGGCGTATGAGACCCAGTACTTC
CASSLGTGAYETQYF
>TRBD2|NA|TRBV7-9|TRBJ2-7
TGTGCCAGCAGCCTTTTGACTAGCGGGAGCGAGCAGTACTTC
CASSLLTSGSEQYF
>NA|NA|TRBV11-2|TRBJ1-6
TGTGCCAGCAGCTTAGATCTCCGCTCCTATAATTCACCCCTCCACTTT
CASSLDLRSYNSPLHF
>NA|NA|TRBV18|TRBJ1-4
TGTGCCAGCTCACCACAGGGCTTGAATGAAAAACTGTTTTTT
CASSPQGLNEKLFF
>NA|NA|TRBV6-2/TRBV6-3|TRBJ1-5
TGTGCCAGCAGTTCTTTGGGTCAGCCCCAGCATTTT
CASSSLGQPQHF
>TRBD1|NA|TRBV7-2|TRBJ1-5
TGTGCCAGCAGTGAAGGACAGGGCAATCAGCCCCAGCATTTT
CASSEGQGNQPQHF